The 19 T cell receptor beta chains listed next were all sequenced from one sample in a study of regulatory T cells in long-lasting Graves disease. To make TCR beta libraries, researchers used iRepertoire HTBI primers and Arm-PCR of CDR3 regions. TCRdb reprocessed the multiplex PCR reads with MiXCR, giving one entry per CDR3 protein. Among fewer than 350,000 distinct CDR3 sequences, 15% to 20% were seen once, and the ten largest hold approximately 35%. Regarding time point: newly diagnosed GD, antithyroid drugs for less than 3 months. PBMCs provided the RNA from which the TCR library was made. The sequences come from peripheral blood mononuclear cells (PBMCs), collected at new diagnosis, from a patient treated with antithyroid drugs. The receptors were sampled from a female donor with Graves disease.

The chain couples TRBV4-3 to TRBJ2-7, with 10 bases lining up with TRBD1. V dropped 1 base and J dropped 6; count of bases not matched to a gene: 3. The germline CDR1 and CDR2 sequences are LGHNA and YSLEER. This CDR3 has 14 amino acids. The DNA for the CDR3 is TGCGCCAGCAGCCAAGGACAGGGGGCCGTCGAGCAGTACTTC. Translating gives CASSQGQGAVEQYF.

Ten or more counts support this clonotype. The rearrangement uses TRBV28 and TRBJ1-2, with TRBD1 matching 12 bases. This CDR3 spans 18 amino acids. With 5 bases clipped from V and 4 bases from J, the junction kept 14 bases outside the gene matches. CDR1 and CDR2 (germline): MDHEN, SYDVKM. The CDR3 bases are TGTGCCAGCAGTCCTACTACCGGGACAGGGGGCAGTAGCTATGGCTACACCTTC. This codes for CASSPTTGTGGSSYGYTF.

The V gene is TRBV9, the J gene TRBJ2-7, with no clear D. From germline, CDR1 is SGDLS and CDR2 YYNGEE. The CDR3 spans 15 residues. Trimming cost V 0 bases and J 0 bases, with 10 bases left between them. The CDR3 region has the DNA TGTGCCAGCAGCGTAGCTGAGGCAGGCTCCTACGAGCAGTACTTC. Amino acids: CASSVAEAGSYEQYF.

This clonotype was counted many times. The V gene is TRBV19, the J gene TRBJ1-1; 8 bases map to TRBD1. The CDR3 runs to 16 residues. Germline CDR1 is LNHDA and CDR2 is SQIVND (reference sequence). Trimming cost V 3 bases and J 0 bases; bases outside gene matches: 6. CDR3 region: CASSIRDRNMNTEAFF. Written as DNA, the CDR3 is TGTGCCAGTAGTATCCGGGACAGGAACATGAACACTGAAGCTTTCTTT.

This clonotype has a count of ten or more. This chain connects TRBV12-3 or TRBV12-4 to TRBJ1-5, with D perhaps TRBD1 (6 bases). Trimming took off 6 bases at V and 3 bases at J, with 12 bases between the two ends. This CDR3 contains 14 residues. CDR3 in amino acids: CASSPPGANQPQHF. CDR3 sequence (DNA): TGTGCCAGCAGCCCGCCAGGGGCCAATCAGCCCCAGCATTTT.

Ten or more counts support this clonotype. As DNA, the CDR3 is TGTGCCAGCAGGGAGAGCGGGAGGTACTACAATGAGCAGTTCTTC. It codes for CASRESGRYYNEQFF. V is TRBV6-1 and J is TRBJ2-1; 9 bases align to TRBD2. The junction had 6 bases not matched to a gene; V was cut back by 6 bases and J by 3 bases. The CDR3 consists of 15 residues. CDR1 is MNHNS and CDR2 is SASEGT in the germline V gene.

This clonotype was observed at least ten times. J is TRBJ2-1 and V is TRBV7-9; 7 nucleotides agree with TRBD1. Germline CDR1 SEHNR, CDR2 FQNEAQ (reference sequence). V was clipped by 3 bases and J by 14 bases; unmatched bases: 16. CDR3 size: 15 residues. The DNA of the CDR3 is TGTGCCAGCAGCTTTGGACGCCTAATGCAGGGGGTAAAGTTCTTC. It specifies CASSFGRLMQGVKFF.

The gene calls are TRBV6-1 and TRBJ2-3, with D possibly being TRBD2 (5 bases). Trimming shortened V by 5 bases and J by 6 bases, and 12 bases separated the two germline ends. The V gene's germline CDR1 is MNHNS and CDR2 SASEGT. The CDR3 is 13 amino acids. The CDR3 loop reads CASSHSLADTQYF. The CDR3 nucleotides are TGTGCCAGCAGTCATAGTCTAGCTGATACGCAGTATTTT.

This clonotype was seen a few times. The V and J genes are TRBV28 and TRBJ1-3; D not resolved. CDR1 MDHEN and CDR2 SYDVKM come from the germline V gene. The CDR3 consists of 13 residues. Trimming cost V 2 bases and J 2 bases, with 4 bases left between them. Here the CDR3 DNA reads TGTGCCAGCAGTTTAGACGCTGGAAACACCATATATTTT. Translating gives CASSLDAGNTIYF.

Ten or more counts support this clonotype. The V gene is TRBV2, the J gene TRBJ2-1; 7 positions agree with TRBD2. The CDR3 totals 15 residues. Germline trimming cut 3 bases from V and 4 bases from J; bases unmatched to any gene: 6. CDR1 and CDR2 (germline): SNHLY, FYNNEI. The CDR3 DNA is TGTGCCAGCAGTGATTCAAGCGGGACTTACAATGAGCAGTTCTTC. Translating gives CASSDSSGTYNEQFF. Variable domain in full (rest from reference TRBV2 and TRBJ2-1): EPEVTQTPSHQVTQMGQEVILRCVPISNHLYFYWYRQILGQKVEFLVSFYNNEISEKSEIFDDQFSVERPDGSNFTLKIRSTKLEDSAMYFCASSDSSGTYNEQFFGPGTRLTVL.

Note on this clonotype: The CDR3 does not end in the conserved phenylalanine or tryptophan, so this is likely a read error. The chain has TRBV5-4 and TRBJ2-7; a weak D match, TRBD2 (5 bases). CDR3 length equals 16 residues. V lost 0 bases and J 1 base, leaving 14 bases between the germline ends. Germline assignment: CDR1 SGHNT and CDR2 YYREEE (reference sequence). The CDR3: CASSLVGGPLSYEQYL. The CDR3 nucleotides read TGTGCCAGCAGCTTGGTAGGAGGACCCCTTTCCTACGAGCAGTACCTC.

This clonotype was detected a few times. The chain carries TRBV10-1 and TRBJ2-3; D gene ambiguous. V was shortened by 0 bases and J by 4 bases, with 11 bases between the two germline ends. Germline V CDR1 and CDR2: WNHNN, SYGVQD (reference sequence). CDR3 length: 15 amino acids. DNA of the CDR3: TGCGCCAGCAGTGAGTCGCTCCAGGATGCAGATACGCAGTATTTT. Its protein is CASSESLQDADTQYF.

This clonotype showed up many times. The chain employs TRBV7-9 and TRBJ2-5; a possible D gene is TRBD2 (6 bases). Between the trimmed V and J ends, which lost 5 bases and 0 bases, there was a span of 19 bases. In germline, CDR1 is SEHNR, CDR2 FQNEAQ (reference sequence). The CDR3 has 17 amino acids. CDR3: CASSRQGGSDHQETQYF. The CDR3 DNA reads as TGTGCCAGCAGCCGCCAGGGAGGCTCGGACCACCAAGAGACCCAGTACTTC.

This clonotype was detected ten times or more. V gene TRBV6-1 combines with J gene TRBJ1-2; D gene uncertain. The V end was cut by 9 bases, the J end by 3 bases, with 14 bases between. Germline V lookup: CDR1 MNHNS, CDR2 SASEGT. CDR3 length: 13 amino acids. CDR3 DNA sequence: TGTGCCAGGTCGATAGGGCCCGACTATGGCTACACCTTC. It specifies CARSIGPDYGYTF.

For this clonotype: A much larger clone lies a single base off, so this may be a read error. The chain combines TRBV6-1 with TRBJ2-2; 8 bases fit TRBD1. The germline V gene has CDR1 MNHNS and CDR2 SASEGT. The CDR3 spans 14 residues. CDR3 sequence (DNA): TGTGCCACCCGGAGGGACAGGAACACCGGGGAGCTGTCTTTT. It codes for CATRRDRNTGELSF.

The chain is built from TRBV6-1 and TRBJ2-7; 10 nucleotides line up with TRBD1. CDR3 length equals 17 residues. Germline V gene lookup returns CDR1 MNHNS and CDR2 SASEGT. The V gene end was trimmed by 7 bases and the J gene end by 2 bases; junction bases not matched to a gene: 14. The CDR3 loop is CASIWGQGLFSPYEQYF. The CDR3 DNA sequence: TGTGCCAGCATTTGGGGACAGGGGCTCTTCTCACCCTACGAGCAGTACTTC.

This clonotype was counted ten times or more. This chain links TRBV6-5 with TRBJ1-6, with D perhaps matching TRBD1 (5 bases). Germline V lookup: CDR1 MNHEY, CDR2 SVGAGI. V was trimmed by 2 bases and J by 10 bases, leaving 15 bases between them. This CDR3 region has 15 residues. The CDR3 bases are TGTGCCAGCAGTTACGGGGGACCCGTCGTCTCACCCCTCCACTTT. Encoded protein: CASSYGGPVVSPLHF.

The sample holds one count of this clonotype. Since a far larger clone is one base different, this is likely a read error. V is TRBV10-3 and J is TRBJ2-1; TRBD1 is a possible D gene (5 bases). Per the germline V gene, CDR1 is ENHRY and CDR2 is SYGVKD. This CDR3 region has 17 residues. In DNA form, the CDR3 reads TGTGCCAGCAGTATAACCCTGGACATACGCTCCTACAATGAGCAGTCCTTC. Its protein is CASSITLDIRSYNEQSF.

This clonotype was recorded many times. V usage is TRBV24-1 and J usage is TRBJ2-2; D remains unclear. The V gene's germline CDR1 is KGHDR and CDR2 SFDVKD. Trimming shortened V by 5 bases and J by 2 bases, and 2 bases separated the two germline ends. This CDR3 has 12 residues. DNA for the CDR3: TGTGCCACCAGTGCCAACACCGGGGAGCTGTTTTTT. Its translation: CATSANTGELFF.